This record concerns one T cell receptor beta chain sequence. Its antigen is not identified. At sampling all donors were nominally healthy, likely with unrecorded immune exposures. Use of 60 Vbeta and 13 Jbeta primers characterized the PCR. Only in-frame clones appear in the TCRdb table, and some are missing; sequencing was by immunoSEQ multiplex PCR. The sample has some 170,000 clones; 70% to 85% are singletons. The data derive from a study of cytomegalovirus exposure and HLA in healthy donors. General study findings and limits: The authors listed some 160 TCR beta chains as cytomegalovirus-associated. In an earlier analysis, productive rearrangement rates for most beta V segments clustered near 90% or 30%. In a later analysis, TCR association rates varied by HLA locus: DRB1 most, HLA-C fewest.

Deletions cut 0 bases from V and 3 bases from J, with 12 bases between. Germline V gives CDR1 GTSNPN, CDR2 SVGIG (reference sequence). The CDR3 is made up of 14 amino acids. The rearrangement joins TRBV30 to TRBJ2-7; the D gene is possibly TRBD1 (6 bases). This sequence originates from a woman in her 30s in good health and CMV-seronegative. Sequencing was carried out using PBMCs. The CDR3 nucleotides read TGTGCCTGGAGTGTAGCCAGGGGTAACTACGAGCAGTACTTC. Translating gives CAWSVARGNYEQYF.